Following are 21 T cell receptor beta chains from one sample sequenced in a study of blood T cell repertoires in COVID-19. Repertoires were generated with immunoSEQ multiplex PCR, while TCRdb's copy carries only in-frame clones and drops some. The table lists roughly 140,000 clones, roughly 90% of them singletons. The material sequenced was PBMCs or T cells enriched from blood (not recorded which). The receptors shown here come from a woman in her 30s with acute COVID-19.

The V call is TRBV28, the J call TRBJ2-7; TRBD1 matches 8 bases. Germline V gene data show CDR1 as MDHEN and CDR2 as SYDVKM. This CDR3 spans 14 amino acids. V lost 7 bases and J lost 0; bases outside the gene matches: 5. CDR3 nucleotide sequence: TGTGCCAGCATAGGGCAGGGGGCCTCCTACGAGCAGTACTTC. The encoded protein is CASIGQGASYEQYF.

The J gene is TRBJ2-2, the V gene TRBV3-1 (or the pseudogene TRBV3-2), with 12 bases matching TRBD2. V lost 0 bases, J lost 6 bases, and 5 bases stayed unmatched. The CDR3 extends over 17 amino acids. CDR1 is LGHDT, CDR2 YNNKEL, per germline (reference sequence). In DNA form, the CDR3 reads TGTGCCAGCAGCCAAGAAATTCCTAGCGGGAGGGCCGGGGAGCTGTTTTTT. As protein: CASSQEIPSGRAGELFF.

This clone showed up just once. The chain has TRBV7-3 and TRBJ2-6; D might be TRBD2 (5 bases). V lost 2 bases to trimming and J lost 1 base, with 15 bases between them. This CDR3 has 18 amino acids. Germline CDR1 is SGHTA and CDR2 is FQGTGA. The CDR3 region has the DNA TGTGCCAGCAGCTTACCCCTGGGCGGGCTATCTGGGGCCAACGTCCTGACTTTC. Protein: CASSLPLGGLSGANVLTF.

This chain joins TRBV20-1 and TRBJ2-7, with a possible D match to TRBD1 (5 bases). CDR3 length equals 14 residues. The V and J ends lost 3 bases and 3 bases respectively, with 15 bases between them. Germline CDR1 DFQATT, CDR2 SNEGSKA (reference sequence). The CDR3 coding sequence is TGCAGTGCTAGTGTGCAGGGTGGCATCTACGAGCAGTACTTC. Translated, it gives CSASVQGGIYEQYF.

The gene calls are TRBV27 and TRBJ1-3; D may be TRBD1 (5 bases). V was shortened by 2 bases and J by 0 bases, with 8 bases between the two germline ends. The CDR3 is 15 residues long. Germline V lookup: CDR1 MNHEY, CDR2 SMNVEV (reference sequence). CDR3 sequence (DNA): TGTGCCAGCAGTTTAGGGGCCTCCTCTGGAAACACCATATATTTT. Protein: CASSLGASSGNTIYF.

J is TRBJ1-2 and V is TRBV19, with no clear D. V shed 7 bases and J shed 5 bases, with 20 bases lying between them. The germline CDR1 and CDR2 sequences are LNHDA and SQIVND (reference sequence). CDR3 length equals 15 residues. The CDR3 nucleotides are TGTGCCAGTATTAGTACAGACACTGGAGGTTATGGCTACACCTTC. Amino acids: CASISTDTGGYGYTF.

Here the CDR3 reads CASSMTGDYNEQFF. Here the CDR3 DNA reads TGCGCCAGCAGCATGACAGGGGACTACAATGAGCAGTTCTTC. V and J are TRBV5-1 and TRBJ2-1; 8 bases line up with TRBD1. The CDR3 runs 14 residues. The V gene's germline CDR1 is SGHRS and CDR2 YFSETQ. V shed 4 bases, J shed 3 bases, and the junction held 3 bases outside the gene matches.

The rearrangement uses TRBV19 and TRBJ1-1; a weak D match, TRBD1 (5 bases). Germline CDR1 is LNHDA and CDR2 is SQIVND (reference sequence). V was clipped by 3 bases and J by 2 bases, with 13 bases between them. This CDR3 is built from 15 residues. The CDR3 coding sequence is TGTGCCAGTAGTATGACCAGGGCGGGAAACACTGAAGCTTTCTTT. It codes for CASSMTRAGNTEAFF.

The chain couples TRBV7-6 to TRBJ2-1; 7 bases are shared with TRBD2. The CDR3 consists of 17 residues. From germline, CDR1 is SGHVS and CDR2 FNYEAQ. With 5 bases clipped from V and 8 bases from J, the junction kept 18 bases outside the gene matches. CDR3 coding DNA: TGTGCCAGCAGCCTTCCTCGACGGGGGGAGACCTCGGATGAGCAGTTCTTC. This translates into CASSLPRRGETSDEQFF.

The rearrangement uses TRBV7-6 and TRBJ1-1, with D possibly matching TRBD1 (5 bases). Trimming pared 0 bases from V and 8 bases from J, leaving 13 bases between. CDR3 size: 14 residues. Germline V gene data show CDR1 as SGHVS and CDR2 as FNYEAQ. This chain's CDR3 is CASSLAPREGEAFF. The CDR3 nucleotides are TGTGCCAGCAGCTTAGCCCCCAGGGAAGGGGAAGCTTTCTTT.

The chain joins TRBV2 to TRBJ1-6, with D uncertain. This CDR3 is built from 15 residues. Germline values: CDR1 SNHLY, CDR2 FYNNEI. V lost 2 bases and J 0 bases, leaving 5 bases between the germline ends. The CDR3 loop reads CASSERSSYNSPLHF. CDR3 nucleotide sequence: TGTGCCAGCAGTGAACGGAGCTCCTATAATTCACCCCTCCACTTT.

The chain recombines TRBV6-6 with TRBJ1-5; perhaps TRBD1 as D (5 bases). In germline, CDR1 is MNHNY, CDR2 SVGAGI (reference sequence). Trimming stripped 7 bases from V and 2 bases from J, with 18 bases between. The CDR3 extends over 16 amino acids. DNA of the CDR3: TGTGCCAGCACCCGTGCGGGGGAAGAGGGCAATCAGCCCCAGCATTTT. It encodes CASTRAGEEGNQPQHF.

CDR3 residues: CASSIRTSDWDEQFF. The CDR3 coding sequence is TGTGCCAGCAGCATAAGGACTAGCGACTGGGATGAGCAGTTCTTC. This rearrangement joins TRBV7-8 to TRBJ2-1, with 9 bases identical to TRBD2. Germline V gene sequence: CDR1 SGHVS, CDR2 FQNEAQ. V shed 5 bases and J 8 bases; nucleotides not matched to a gene: 10. The CDR3 spans 15 residues.

The rearrangement uses TRBV9 and TRBJ2-5; D is uncertain. CDR3 length: 14 amino acids. Trimming stripped 3 bases from V and 0 bases from J, with 9 bases between. Germline V lookup: CDR1 SGDLS, CDR2 YYNGEE. The CDR3 nucleotides read TGTGCCAGCAGCGAAACAGCTTACCAAGAGACCCAGTACTTC. This codes for CASSETAYQETQYF.

This clone has more than one count but fewer than ten. The genes are TRBV5-6 and TRBJ1-1; tentative D call: TRBD1 (6 bases). V was pared by 4 bases and J by 1 base, with 14 bases between. The CDR3 loop spans 15 amino acids. Germline CDR1 and CDR2: SGHDT and YYEEEE. CDR3 in DNA: TGTGCCAGCAGCAACCCGAGAGGGGGGAACACTGAAGCTTTCTTT. It codes for CASSNPRGGNTEAFF.

The chain couples TRBV30 to TRBJ1-1; the D is unclear. This CDR3 spans 13 amino acids. V was cut by 0 bases and J by 3 bases, with 8 bases left in between. Germline CDR1 reads GTSNPN; CDR2 reads SVGIG (reference sequence). The CDR3 DNA is TGTGCCTGGAGTGTCAGCGCTTACACTGAAGCTTTCTTT. Residues: CAWSVSAYTEAFF. The full variable domain, rest sourced from reference TRBV30 and TRBJ1-1, is SQTIHQWPATLVQPVGSPLSLECTVEGTSNPNLYWYRQAAGRGLQLLFYSVGIGQISSEVPQNLSASRPQDRQFILSSKKLLLSDSGFYLCAWSVSAYTEAFFGQGTRLTVV.

The V gene is TRBV4-3, the J gene TRBJ2-7, with 9 positions matching TRBD1. Germline CDR1 reads LGHNA; CDR2 reads YSLEER. The CDR3 spans 16 residues. Trimming took 0 bases from V and 4 from J; bases not matched to a gene: 7. The CDR3 nucleotides are TGCGCCAGCAGCCAAGATCTCGGGACAGGGTTTTACGAGCAGTACTTC. The encoded protein is CASSQDLGTGFYEQYF.

The chain is built from TRBV2 and TRBJ2-7; the D gene is possibly TRBD1 (6 bases). The CDR3 length is 15 residues. Germline assignment: CDR1 SNHLY and CDR2 FYNNEI. V was pared by 5 bases and J by 3 bases, with 17 bases between. The CDR3: CASSTSHDRIYEQYF. The CDR3 DNA is TGTGCCAGCAGTACTTCCCACGACAGGATCTACGAGCAGTACTTC.

V is TRBV28 and J is TRBJ2-7, with 10 bases aligning to TRBD1. The CDR3 is 16 amino acids. Germline CDR1 is MDHEN and CDR2 is SYDVKM. V shed 1 base, J shed 7 bases, and the junction held 10 bases outside the gene matches. CDR3 region: CASSLLTGGQGEEQYF. In DNA form, the CDR3 reads TGTGCCAGCAGTTTATTGACAGGGGGCCAGGGGGAAGAGCAGTACTTC.

V is TRBV11-2 and J is TRBJ2-7; 10 nucleotides match TRBD1. The CDR3 consists of 18 residues. CDR1 is SGHAT and CDR2 is FQNNGV in the germline V gene. V lost 1 base to trimming and J lost 0 bases; unmatched junction nucleotides: 9. The CDR3 DNA sequence: TGTGCCAGCAGCTTAGTGCCGACGGGACAGGGGAACTCCTACGAGCAGTACTTC. The encoded protein is CASSLVPTGQGNSYEQYF.

The chain uses TRBV29-1 and TRBJ1-5; no reliable D call. The CDR3 runs to 13 residues. Trimming removed 6 bases at V and 3 bases at J, with 12 bases between. CDR1 is SQVTM and CDR2 is ANQGSEA in the germline V gene. The DNA for the CDR3 is TGCAGCGTCCAGGAAGGCGTCAATCAGCCCCAGCATTTT. Its translation: CSVQEGVNQPQHF.